This T cell receptor (beta chain) appears in the sequencing data of a study of shared clonotypes between healthy human individuals. V shed 0 bases and J shed 3 bases, with 9 bases lying between them. The CDR3 totals 15 residues. CDR1 MNHNY and CDR2 SVGAGI come from the germline V gene (reference sequence). Unsorted PBMC DNA underwent sequencing on ten immunoSEQ deep assay plates. Sequenced by immunoSEQ multiplex PCR; TCRdb stores in-frame clones only, minus some. The sample has 450,000 to 600,000 clones; 70% to 80% are singletons. Healthy adults negative for HIV, lacking recent acute infections or vaccinations, served as donors. Donors were Caucasian adults residing in Nashville, Tennessee, USA.

This TCR derives from a woman aged 40-49 years in good health. Some clones in this sample may be carry-over from other donors' samples. The chain recombines TRBV6-6 with TRBJ1-5, with D tentatively TRBD1 (5 bases). Sequencing was performed on PBMCs. CDR3 residues: CASSYSGGSNQPQHF. The CDR3 region has the DNA TGTGCCAGCAGTTACTCGGGGGGATCCAATCAGCCCCAGCATTTT.